The 24 T cell receptor beta chains below come from one sample, sequenced in a study of T cell responses to AZD1222 COVID-19 vaccine. This table comes from immunoSEQ multiplex PCR, and its TCRdb copy is limited to in-frame clones, with some not included. The table shows about 150,000 clones, with more than 85% occurring only once. The sequencing here drew on peripheral blood, taken 28 days after the second AZD1222 dose. Source of these receptors: an adult who received the AZD1222 COVID-19 vaccine.

Comments on this clone: An end of the junction does not agree with germline; a read error may underlie this. This chain connects TRBV7-3 to TRBJ1-1; no reliable D call. The germline CDR1 and CDR2 sequences are SGHTA and FQGTGA. CDR3 length: 12 amino acids. The CDR3, as DNA: TGTGCCAGCAGCTTCCCCCAACAGCCTCTTTTTTTT. Encoded protein: CASSFPQQPLFF.

The chain carries TRBV27 and TRBJ1-5, with D possibly being TRBD1 (5 bases). In germline, CDR1 is MNHEY, CDR2 SMNVEV (reference sequence). Trimming left V 6 bases short and J 3 bases short, with 12 bases between. The CDR3 covers 14 residues. The CDR3: CASRNWDVNQPQHF. In nucleotides, the CDR3 is TGTGCCAGCAGGAACTGGGACGTCAATCAGCCCCAGCATTTT.

CDR3 DNA: TGTGCCAGCAGCTTGGTCAGGGGGCAAACTAATGAAAAACTGTTTTTT. This sequence encodes CASSLVRGQTNEKLFF. This chain uses TRBV5-4 with TRBJ1-4; 8 bases line up with TRBD1. J was trimmed by 1 base and V by 0 bases; bases with no gene match: 2. Germline CDR1 SGHNT, CDR2 YYREEE (reference sequence). The CDR3 sequence is 16 residues long.

V is TRBV18 and J is TRBJ2-2, with D uncertain. The V gene lost 2 bases and the J gene lost 5 bases, with 15 bases spanning the gap. The CDR3 contains 16 residues. The germline CDR1 and CDR2 sequences are KGHSH and LQKENI. The CDR3 region is CASSPSLKSVTGELFF. The CDR3 DNA follows: TGTGCCAGCTCACCATCCTTAAAATCGGTGACCGGGGAGCTGTTTTTT.

The V gene is TRBV2, the J gene TRBJ2-5; D is possibly TRBD2 (6 bases). Deletions cut 7 bases from V and 1 base from J, with 19 bases between. The CDR3 has 16 amino acids. Germline V gives CDR1 SNHLY, CDR2 FYNNEI. In DNA, the CDR3 is TGTGCCAGCAACCCGCCCGGGGGAGATCGCCAAGAGACCCAGTACTTC. Encoded protein: CASNPPGGDRQETQYF. The full variable domain, completed using reference TRBV2 and TRBJ2-5, is EPEVTQTPSHQVTQMGQEVILRCVPISNHLYFYWYRQILGQKVEFLVSFYNNEISEKSEIFDDQFSVERPDGSNFTLKIRSTKLEDSAMYFCASNPPGGDRQETQYFGPGTRLLVL.

The rearrangement links TRBV4-1 to TRBJ2-3, with D uncertain. Germline lookup yields CDR1 MGHRA and CDR2 YSYEKL. The CDR3 contains 14 residues. The ends were cut back, 0 bases at V and 6 bases at J, with 10 bases in the middle. The CDR3 protein is CASSQDVVLDTQYF. CDR3 DNA: TGCGCCAGCAGCCAAGATGTAGTTTTGGATACGCAGTATTTT.

The chain joins TRBV7-9 to TRBJ1-1; tentatively, D is TRBD1 (5 bases). The CDR3 is 14 residues long. Germline assignment: CDR1 SEHNR and CDR2 FQNEAQ (reference sequence). V lost 3 bases to trimming and J lost 0 bases, with 8 bases between them. The CDR3 DNA sequence: TGTGCCAGCAGCTTTTTGGACATGAACACTGAAGCTTTCTTT. The encoded protein is CASSFLDMNTEAFF.

The gene calls are TRBV7-9 and TRBJ1-4, with D tentatively TRBD1 (5 bases). CDR3 length equals 14 residues. V lost 1 base to trimming and J lost 7 bases, with 10 bases between them. Germline CDR1 reads SEHNR; CDR2 reads FQNEAQ (reference sequence). CDR3 region: CASSLDSGAEKLFF. For the CDR3, the DNA is TGTGCCAGCAGCTTAGACAGCGGGGCTGAAAAACTGTTTTTT.

This clone was picked up one time. The chain uses TRBV11-2 and TRBJ2-2; 11 positions agree with TRBD2. CDR3 size: 17 residues. CDR1 and CDR2 (germline): SGHAT, FQNNGV. V shed 5 bases and J 5 bases; nucleotides not matched to a gene: 10. For the CDR3, the DNA is TGTGCCAGCAGCCCCCGACGCTGGACTAGCGGGACCGGGGAGCTGTTTTTT. Its protein is CASSPRRWTSGTGELFF.

The chain couples TRBV7-9 to TRBJ2-7; 9 bases match TRBD1. CDR3 size: 16 residues. Germline V gives CDR1 SEHNR, CDR2 FQNEAQ (reference sequence). V lost 4 bases, J lost 3 bases, and 10 bases stayed unmatched. CDR3 coding DNA: TGTGCCAGCAGCTCACCCGGGACAGGGAGAAGCTACGAGCAGTACTTC. Amino acid sequence: CASSSPGTGRSYEQYF.

A few counts support this clone. The V and J genes are TRBV10-2 and TRBJ1-6; D gene ambiguous. The CDR3 consists of 16 residues. The V end lost 6 bases, the J end lost 5 bases, and 17 bases lay between the germline ends. Looked up from germline, CDR1 is WSHSY and CDR2 is SAAADI. The chain's CDR3 is CASSPAPAGNNSPLHF. The CDR3 bases are TGCGCCAGCAGCCCAGCCCCGGCGGGGAATAATTCACCCCTCCACTTT.

V usage is TRBV18 and J usage is TRBJ2-1; no reliable D call. The V gene lost 1 base and the J gene lost 9 bases, with 10 bases spanning the gap. This CDR3 spans 13 amino acids. Germline V gene lookup returns CDR1 KGHSH and CDR2 LQKENI. CDR3 nucleotides: TGTGCCAGCTCACCACAGATGACTGCTGAGCAGTTCTTC. It is translated as CASSPQMTAEQFF.

This sequence joins TRBV19 and TRBJ1-6; D is perhaps TRBD1 (6 bases). Deletions cut 3 bases from V and 5 bases from J, with 11 bases between. The CDR3 extends over 15 amino acids. CDR1 and CDR2 from the germline V gene are LNHDA and SQIVND (reference sequence). This chain's CDR3 is CASSMGRGDNSPLHF. In DNA form, the CDR3 reads TGTGCCAGTAGTATGGGCAGGGGAGATAATTCACCCCTCCACTTT.

The genes are TRBV5-1 and TRBJ2-5; TRBD1 matches 11 bases. Germline CDR1 reads SGHRS; CDR2 reads YFSETQ. V shed 3 bases, J shed 5 bases, and the junction held 6 bases outside the gene matches. CDR3 size: 15 residues. CDR3 protein: CASSWMDRGRETQYF. The CDR3 DNA follows: TGCGCCAGCAGCTGGATGGACAGGGGGCGGGAGACCCAGTACTTC.

The chain joins TRBV6-1 to TRBJ2-7, with TRBD1 identical over 7 bases. This CDR3 has 16 residues. Germline CDR1 and CDR2: MNHNS and SASEGT. J gave up 5 bases and V 2 bases, and 12 bases lay outside the gene matches. The CDR3 sequence: CASSELSHRGENEQYF. In DNA, the CDR3 is TGTGCCAGCAGTGAACTATCTCACAGGGGCGAGAACGAGCAGTACTTC.

The chain combines TRBV7-8 with TRBJ2-6; D not certain. Germline V gene lookup returns CDR1 SGHVS and CDR2 FQNEAQ. Trimming cost V 2 bases and J 1 base, with 12 bases left between them. This CDR3 has 17 residues. The CDR3 DNA is TGTGCCAGCAGCTTATCTTTCGGTGCGTCTGGGGCCAACGTCCTGACTTTC. Its protein is CASSLSFGASGANVLTF. The variable domain in full, with the rest retrieved from reference TRBV7-8 and TRBJ2-6, is GAGVSQSPRYKVAKRGQDVALRCDPISGHVSLFWYQQALGQGPEFLTYFQNEAQLDKSGLPSDRFFAERPEGSVSTLKIQRTQQEDSAVYLCASSLSFGASGANVLTFGAGSRLTVL.

The chain recombines TRBV7-8 with TRBJ2-2; possibly TRBD1 for D (5 bases). Trimming took 6 bases from V and 8 from J, leaving 13 bases between them. The germline CDR1 and CDR2 sequences are SGHVS and FQNEAQ. The CDR3 covers 13 residues. In nucleotides, the CDR3 is TGTGCCAGCAGTCCTCCTGGGGCGGGGGAGCTGTTTTTT. It translates to CASSPPGAGELFF.

The chain links TRBV15 to TRBJ1-1; no clear D gene. The V gene lost 0 bases and the J gene lost 1 base, with 9 bases spanning the gap. The germline V gene has CDR1 LNHNV and CDR2 YYDKDF (reference sequence). There are 15 residues in the CDR3. In nucleotides, the CDR3 is TGTGCCACCAGCAGAGATGGGGAGGGGAACACTGAAGCTTTCTTT. Translating it yields CATSRDGEGNTEAFF. Complete variable domain (other parts from reference TRBV15 and TRBJ1-1): DAMVIQNPRYQVTQFGKPVTLSCSQTLNHNVMYWYQQKSSQAPKLLFHYYDKDFNNEADTPDNFQSRRPNTSFCFLDIRSPGLGDTAMYLCATSRDGEGNTEAFFGQGTRLTVV.

The CDR3 spells CASSFLGATEAFF. The CDR3 nucleotides are TGTGCCAGCAGCTTCCTGGGCGCCACTGAAGCTTTCTTT. The V gene is TRBV7-8, the J gene TRBJ1-1; D is unresolved. The germline V and J ends were trimmed by 3 bases and 4 bases, with 9 bases remaining between them. Germline CDR1 is SGHVS and CDR2 is FQNEAQ. The CDR3 is 13 amino acids.

The chain couples TRBV6-6 to TRBJ1-4; D not certain. V shed 1 base and J shed 7 bases, with 10 bases lying between them. The CDR3 sequence is 14 residues long. Germline values: CDR1 MNHNY, CDR2 SVGAGI (reference sequence). The CDR3 region has the DNA TGTGCCAGCAGTTACTTCGCCCTCGGTGAAAAACTGTTTTTT. It yields the protein CASSYFALGEKLFF.

The chain has TRBV4-3 and TRBJ1-6; D is uncertain. The V end lost 0 bases, the J end lost 0 bases, and 12 bases lay between the germline ends. The CDR3 runs 18 residues. CDR1 LGHNA and CDR2 YSLEER come from the germline V gene. For the CDR3, the DNA is TGCGCCAGCAGCCAAGATAACACCCTGAGCTCCTATAATTCACCCCTCCACTTT. Amino acid sequence: CASSQDNTLSSYNSPLHF.

This chain connects TRBV4-3 to TRBJ1-2; weak D call: TRBD1 (5 bases). V lost 0 bases and J lost 8, with 16 bases in between. The CDR3 extends over 15 amino acids. Per germline, CDR1 LGHNA and CDR2 YSLEER. For the CDR3, the DNA is TGCGCCAGCAGCCAAGATCTATATAGCAGGGTAGGCTACACCTTC. Translated: CASSQDLYSRVGYTF.

This chain's CDR3 is CASSPPGTDLGGSQPQHF. Here the CDR3 DNA reads TGTGCCAGTAGTCCCCCCGGGACAGATCTCGGCGGGAGTCAGCCCCAGCATTTT. The chain joins TRBV19 to TRBJ1-5; 7 nucleotides agree with TRBD1. With V trimmed by 5 bases and J by 6 bases, 19 bases remained unmatched. This CDR3 region has 18 residues. Per the germline V gene, CDR1 is LNHDA and CDR2 is SQIVND (reference sequence).

The CDR3 bases are TGTGCCAGCAGCTTGGACTTTAATGAAAAACTGTTTTTT. Translation: CASSLDFNEKLFF. This chain links TRBV7-9 with TRBJ1-4; D is unclear. Germline V CDR1 and CDR2: SEHNR, FQNEAQ (reference sequence). The ends were cut back, 3 bases at V and 4 bases at J, with 6 bases in the middle. This CDR3 has 13 amino acids.